Presented here are 27 T cell receptor beta chains from one specimen sequenced in a study of T cell responses to AZD1222 COVID-19 vaccine. The protocol was immunoSEQ multiplex PCR, while the TCRdb copy is restricted to in-frame clones and leaves out a portion. In the table there are 90,000 or so clones, approximately 86% of which are singletons. The sample was peripheral blood, taken on day 0 of AZD1222 vaccination. The origin of the receptors is an adult in good health.

The chain combines TRBV4-2 with TRBJ2-1; D not certain. The germline V gene encodes CDR1 LGHNA and CDR2 YNFKEQ. Trimming removed 1 base at V and 4 bases at J, with 8 bases between. This CDR3 is 14 amino acids long. CDR3 nucleotide sequence: TGTGCCAGCAGCCAAGTGGACGTTTACAATGAGCAGTTCTTC. This codes for CASSQVDVYNEQFF.

The chain couples TRBV28 to TRBJ2-1; D gene ambiguous. The CDR3 runs to 12 residues. The germline gives CDR1 MDHEN, CDR2 SYDVKM. Trimming took 5 bases from V and 3 from J, leaving 5 bases between them. The CDR3 DNA follows: TGTGCCAGCAGTACCTACTACAATGAGCAGTTCTTC. The encoded protein is CASSTYYNEQFF. Filled out from reference TRBV28 and TRBJ2-1, the complete variable domain reads DVKVTQSSRYLVKRTGEKVFLECVQDMDHENMFWYRQDPGLGLRLIYFSYDVKMKEKGDIPEGYSVSREKKERFSLILESASTNQTSMYLCASSTYYNEQFFGPGTRLTVL.

The V and J genes are TRBV5-6 and TRBJ1-3, with 7 bases lining up with TRBD1. V dropped 0 bases and J dropped 3; count of bases not matched to a gene: 6. CDR1 and CDR2 from the germline V gene are SGHDT and YYEEEE. The CDR3 has 16 residues. The CDR3 sequence: CASSLGTGGYGNTIYF. In DNA form, the CDR3 reads TGTGCCAGCAGCTTGGGGACAGGCGGATATGGAAACACCATATATTTT.

The rearrangement links TRBV9 to TRBJ2-1; 10 bases line up with TRBD1. The CDR3 loop spans 17 amino acids. The germline V gene has CDR1 SGDLS and CDR2 YYNGEE. Trimming removed 4 bases from V and 6 bases from J; junction bases left unmatched: 13. CDR3 loop: CASSSGGEGQGFNEQFF. In DNA, the CDR3 is TGTGCCAGCAGCAGCGGGGGAGAGGGACAGGGGTTCAATGAGCAGTTCTTC. Looking up the rest from reference TRBV9 and TRBJ2-1 gives the full variable domain: DSGVTQTPKHLITATGQRVTLRCSPRSGDLSVYWYQQSLDQGLQFLIQYYNGEERAKGNILERFSAQQFPDLHSELNLSSLELGDSALYFCASSSGGEGQGFNEQFFGPGTRLTVL.

This rearrangement joins TRBV11-2 to TRBJ2-7; D ambiguous. This CDR3 is 14 amino acids long. Germline-derived CDR1 and CDR2 are SGHAT and FQNNGV. V was cut by 5 bases and J by 6 bases, with 17 bases left in between. Written as DNA, the CDR3 is TGTGCCAGCAGCAAGACTGGAAGCCGCTCCGAGCAGTACTTC. It specifies CASSKTGSRSEQYF.

V and J are TRBV7-2 and TRBJ2-1; TRBD2 aligns across 10 bases. V was pared by 1 base and J by 4 bases, with 4 bases of the junction left unmatched. Germline V gene sequence: CDR1 SGHTA, CDR2 FQGNSA. The CDR3 is 16 amino acids. CDR3 residues: CASSLDLAGVYNEQFF. The CDR3 DNA follows: TGTGCCAGCAGCTTAGATCTAGCGGGAGTTTACAATGAGCAGTTCTTC.

The V and J genes are TRBV2 and TRBJ1-2, with 7 bases aligning to TRBD1. From germline, CDR1 is SNHLY and CDR2 FYNNEI. This CDR3 has 16 amino acids. Trimming took 2 bases from V and 4 from J; bases not matched to a gene: 10. CDR3 coding DNA: TGTGCCAGCAGTGAAACCGTGTCAGGGGGTTCCTATGGCTACACCTTC. The encoded protein is CASSETVSGGSYGYTF.

This clone was observed a handful of times. The rearrangement links TRBV11-2 to TRBJ1-2; the D gene is possibly TRBD1 (6 bases). CDR3 size: 17 residues. CDR1 and CDR2 (germline): SGHAT, FQNNGV. V shed 4 bases and J shed 1 base, with 19 bases lying between them. The CDR3 sequence is CASSSLGQREINYGYTF. The CDR3, as DNA: TGTGCCAGCAGCTCCCTAGGACAGAGAGAGATTAACTATGGCTACACCTTC.

V is TRBV24-1 and J is TRBJ2-7; D is ambiguous. The V and J ends lost 8 bases and 5 bases respectively, with 12 bases between them. The CDR3 loop spans 12 amino acids. CDR1 and CDR2 (germline): KGHDR, SFDVKD. The DNA for the CDR3 is TGTGCCACCATTGGACGGTCCCACGAGCAGTACTTC. Amino acid sequence: CATIGRSHEQYF.

This clone has a single count. The CDR3 loop reads CASSLATGEETQYF. The CDR3 region has the DNA TGCGCCAGCAGCTTGGCGACAGGGGAAGAGACCCAGTACTTC. The chain combines TRBV5-1 with TRBJ2-5; the match to TRBD1 covers 8 bases. The CDR3 runs 14 residues. The J segment lost 3 bases and the V segment lost 0 bases, leaving 1 base of the junction unmatched. Per germline, CDR1 SGHRS and CDR2 YFSETQ.

The chain is built from TRBV6-5 and TRBJ2-1; 9 bases match TRBD1. V shed 0 bases, J shed 8 bases, and the junction held 8 bases outside the gene matches. CDR1 is MNHEY, CDR2 SVGAGI, per germline. The CDR3 loop spans 16 amino acids. CDR3 sequence: CASSYSPTGGFYEQFF. The CDR3, as DNA: TGTGCCAGCAGTTACTCCCCTACAGGGGGCTTCTATGAGCAGTTCTTC.

The V call is TRBV13, the J call TRBJ1-1; D unclear. Trimming shortened V by 6 bases and J by 1 base, and 9 bases separated the two germline ends. The germline V gene encodes CDR1 PRHDT and CDR2 FYEKMQ (reference sequence). CDR3 length: 13 amino acids. CDR3 bases: TGTGCCAGCAGGTATGACAAGAACACTGAAGCTTTCTTT. Translating it yields CASRYDKNTEAFF.

The genes are TRBV4-2 and TRBJ2-1; 10 bases are a match to TRBD2. CDR3 length: 16 amino acids. V lost 1 base and J lost 5; bases outside the gene matches: 5. Germline V gives CDR1 LGHNA, CDR2 YNFKEQ. The CDR3 coding sequence is TGTGCCAGCAGCCAAGTGAGCGGGAGGGCGGACAATGAGCAGTTCTTC. It translates to CASSQVSGRADNEQFF.

The chain joins TRBV18 to TRBJ1-1; D remains ambiguous. Germline V lookup: CDR1 KGHSH, CDR2 LQKENI. Trimming left V 9 bases short and J 1 base short, with 12 bases between. CDR3 length: 13 amino acids. The CDR3 sequence: CASLPGENTEAFF. The CDR3 coding sequence is TGTGCCAGTCTCCCAGGCGAGAACACTGAAGCTTTCTTT. The full variable domain, in which reference TRBV18 and TRBJ1-1 provide the parts outside the CDR3, is NAGVMQNPRHLVRRRGQEARLRCSPMKGHSHVYWYRQLPEEGLKFMVYLQKENIIDESGMPKERFSAEFPKEGPSILRIQQVVRGDSAAYFCASLPGENTEAFFGQGTRLTVV.

The chain has TRBV29-1 and TRBJ1-1; 7 nucleotides line up with TRBD1. The germline gives CDR1 SQVTM, CDR2 ANQGSEA. The trim removed 2 bases at V and 5 bases at J, leaving 8 bases unmatched. The CDR3 is 14 residues long. CDR3 nucleotides: TGCAGCGTTGAATCTGGAGGGGGCTGGACTGAAGCTTTCTTT. It encodes CSVESGGGWTEAFF.

The chain recombines TRBV28 with TRBJ1-2; no clear D. CDR3 length: 14 residues. Trimming pared 4 bases from V and 1 base from J, leaving 10 bases between. CDR1 and CDR2 from the germline V gene are MDHEN and SYDVKM. The CDR3, as DNA: TGTGCCAGCAGTTCCAGTCCACTTAACTATGGCTACACCTTC. Its protein is CASSSSPLNYGYTF.

The chain recombines TRBV9 with TRBJ1-6, with 10 bases matching TRBD1. J lost 7 bases, V lost 4 bases, and 8 bases had no gene match. This CDR3 has 16 residues. Germline CDR1 and CDR2: SGDLS and YYNGEE. Here the CDR3 reads CASSPEGQGSNSPLHF. CDR3 coding DNA: TGTGCCAGCAGCCCCGAGGGACAGGGGTCCAATTCACCCCTCCACTTT.

The rearrangement joins TRBV7-2 to TRBJ1-2; 10 bases are a match to TRBD1. Germline trimming cut 5 bases from V and 8 bases from J; bases unmatched to any gene: 5. Per germline, CDR1 SGHTA and CDR2 FQGNSA. The CDR3 covers 13 residues. In DNA, the CDR3 is TGTGCCAGCAGCCCGGGACAGGGGCAAGGCTACACCTTC. It specifies CASSPGQGQGYTF.

Only a few counts were recorded for this clone. The chain combines TRBV28 with TRBJ1-3, with TRBD1 identical over 12 bases. With 3 bases clipped from V and 2 bases from J, the junction kept 14 bases outside the gene matches. This CDR3 region has 20 residues. The germline V gene has CDR1 MDHEN and CDR2 SYDVKM. The CDR3 sequence is CASSFVVGTGGNTPGNTIYF. The CDR3 DNA follows: TGTGCCAGCAGTTTTGTTGTAGGGACAGGGGGCAATACGCCTGGAAACACCATATATTTT. The full variable domain, completed using reference TRBV28 and TRBJ1-3, is DVKVTQSSRYLVKRTGEKVFLECVQDMDHENMFWYRQDPGLGLRLIYFSYDVKMKEKGDIPEGYSVSREKKERFSLILESASTNQTSMYLCASSFVVGTGGNTPGNTIYFGEGSWLTVV.

This chain uses TRBV6-5 with TRBJ2-2; no clear D gene. Trimming cost V 2 bases and J 4 bases, with 5 bases left between them. The CDR3 spans 13 residues. Germline loops: CDR1 MNHEY, CDR2 SVGAGI. The CDR3 protein is CASSYGVTGELFF. CDR3 nucleotides: TGTGCCAGCAGTTACGGGGTCACCGGGGAGCTGTTTTTT.

CDR3 coding DNA: TGTGCCAGCAGGTCCCGGGACAGGACAAATGAAAAACTGTTTTTT. Translated, it gives CASRSRDRTNEKLFF. The V call is TRBV7-2, the J call TRBJ1-4, with TRBD1 matching 8 bases. Germline CDR1 and CDR2: SGHTA and FQGNSA. With V trimmed by 6 bases and J by 5 bases, 8 bases remained unmatched. There are 15 residues in the CDR3.

Of note for this clone: This sample includes further DNA sequences coding for the same CDR3. The chain has TRBV7-9 and TRBJ1-5; TRBD1 might be the D (5 bases). The CDR3 covers 14 residues. Germline-derived CDR1 and CDR2 are SEHNR and FQNEAQ (reference sequence). Trimming stripped 0 bases from V and 2 bases from J, with 5 bases between. CDR3 bases: TGTGCCAGCAGCTTAGCGGGGCGCAATCAGCCCCAGCATTTT. Its protein product is CASSLAGRNQPQHF.

The CDR3 protein is CAISEFEGAMTEAFF. In DNA, the CDR3 is TGTGCCATCAGTGAGTTTGAGGGGGCGATGACTGAAGCTTTCTTT. This chain links TRBV10-3 with TRBJ1-1; 7 bases line up with TRBD1. The ends lost 1 base at V and 5 bases at J; junction bases unmatched: 7. Germline V gene data show CDR1 as ENHRY and CDR2 as SYGVKD. The length of the CDR3 is 15 residues.

This chain links TRBV27 with TRBJ1-4; possible D gene TRBD1, 6 bases. This CDR3 is 18 amino acids long. Germline V lookup: CDR1 MNHEY, CDR2 SMNVEV (reference sequence). Between the trimmed V and J ends, which lost 0 bases and 3 bases, there was a span of 17 bases. In DNA, the CDR3 is TGTGCCAGCAGTTTATCTACTGGGGGCTTGATGGCTAATGAAAAACTGTTTTTT. Translated: CASSLSTGGLMANEKLFF. The complete variable domain, with remaining parts taken from reference TRBV27 and TRBJ1-4, reads EAQVTQNPRYLITVTGKKLTVTCSQNMNHEYMSWYRQDPGLGLRQIYYSMNVEVTDKGDVPEGYKVSRKEKRNFPLILESPSPNQTSLYFCASSLSTGGLMANEKLFFGSGTQLSVL.

The CDR3 here is CASSGKHPGTSGNEQFF. The CDR3 bases are TGTGCCAGCAGTGGCAAACATCCGGGGACTAGCGGGAATGAGCAGTTCTTC. V gene TRBV2 combines with J gene TRBJ2-1, with 12 bases lining up with TRBD2. Germline assignment: CDR1 SNHLY and CDR2 FYNNEI. The V and J ends lost 4 bases and 7 bases, in that order; junction bases with no gene match: 11. There are 17 residues in the CDR3.

This clone was counted only a few times. V is TRBV6-5 and J is TRBJ2-3; D is uncertain. The CDR3 has 11 residues. The germline V and J ends were trimmed by 10 bases and 8 bases, with 13 bases remaining between them. The germline V gene has CDR1 MNHEY and CDR2 SVGAGI. The CDR3 DNA reads as TGTGCCACCTACTCGTCCGGTACGCAGTATTTT. Translated, it gives CATYSSGTQYF.

The chain is built from TRBV7-8 and TRBJ2-7; 7 bases agree with TRBD2. V shed 5 bases and J 2 bases; nucleotides not matched to a gene: 12. This CDR3 is 16 amino acids long. In germline, CDR1 is SGHVS, CDR2 FQNEAQ. As DNA, the CDR3 is TGTGCCAGCAGCGGCCCGAAAACTAGCGTACCCTACGAGCAGTACTTC. This gives the protein CASSGPKTSVPYEQYF.